Here is one T cell receptor (beta chain) with its context. Its antigen is not identified. TCR beta sequencing was performed on blood CD8+ and CD4+ T cells. The controls, all healthy donors, were matched for age and sex. This sample is part of a study of CD8 T cells in Susac syndrome. With random hexamers, roughly 0.45 to 1 ug RNA was reverse transcribed. Across 54 Vbeta and 13 Jbeta, TCR beta CDR3 was amplified with immunoSEQ multiplex PCR. TCRdb passed the immunoSEQ multiplex PCR reads through MiXCR, listing each CDR3 protein once. Among fewer than 70,000 distinct CDR3 sequences listed, 85% to 95% were seen once. The V gene's germline CDR1 is MNHEY and CDR2 SVGEGT. Trimming removed 2 bases from V and 7 bases from J; junction bases left unmatched: 4. CDR3 size: 16 residues. Study-wide points: The number of individuals included in the study's TCR sequencing and HLA analysis was acknowledged as relatively small.

The receptor was derived from a human donor in good health. Sequencing was carried out using CD8+ T cells from PBMCs. The V and J genes are TRBV6-2 or TRBV6-3 and TRBJ2-1, with TRBD2 identical over 14 bases. The DNA of the CDR3 is TGTGCCAGCAGTTACCTGGGACTAGCGGGGGATAATGAGCAGTTCTTC. Protein: CASSYLGLAGDNEQFF.